One sample yielded the 5 T cell receptor beta chains listed below, sequenced in a study of T cell repertoires in cytomegalovirus infection. TCRdb passed the reads through MiXCR, listing each CDR3 protein once. This table holds 250,000 to 300,000 distinct CDR3 sequences, 20% to 30% found once. Sequencing was performed on PBMCs. All receptors derive from a human donor in good health (CMV status not recorded). Some clones in this sample may be carry-over from other donors' samples.

The rearrangement links TRBV28 to TRBJ2-5; TRBD1 agrees at 7 bases. Germline lookup yields CDR1 MDHEN and CDR2 SYDVKM. The CDR3 loop spans 12 amino acids. V was clipped by 10 bases and J by 2 bases; unmatched bases: 4. Written as DNA, the CDR3 is TGTGCCACCGGGACAGTTCAAGAGACCCAGTACTTC. Its translation: CATGTVQETQYF.

The chain uses TRBV18 and TRBJ1-5, with unresolved D. The CDR3 loop spans 14 amino acids. Germline V gives CDR1 KGHSH, CDR2 LQKENI. The V gene lost 6 bases and the J gene lost 1 base, with 10 bases spanning the gap. The CDR3 DNA sequence: TGTGCCAGCTCCCCGGTGGACAGCAATCAGCCCCAGCATTTT. Protein product: CASSPVDSNQPQHF.

The chain uses TRBV6-2 or TRBV6-3 and TRBJ2-7; weak D call: TRBD2 (5 bases). The germline CDR1 and CDR2 sequences are MNHEY and SVGEGT. Trimming stripped 6 bases from V and 5 bases from J, with 14 bases between. The CDR3 sequence is 13 residues long. Here the CDR3 DNA reads TGTGCCAGCAGACCGGTCGGAGGCGACGAGCAGTACTTC. Protein product: CASRPVGGDEQYF.

The gene calls are TRBV20-1 and TRBJ2-1; D may match TRBD1 or TRBD2 (6 bases each). From germline, CDR1 is DFQATT and CDR2 SNEGSKA (reference sequence). The CDR3 totals 16 residues. The ends were cut back, 0 bases at V and 4 bases at J, with 16 bases in the middle. DNA of the CDR3: TGCAGTGCTAGAGAGTGGGGGGCCCAACCTTACAATGAGCAGTTCTTC. It encodes CSAREWGAQPYNEQFF.

The chain employs TRBV3-1 and TRBJ1-4, with D possibly TRBD1 on 5 matching bases. Trimming left V 0 bases short and J 4 bases short, with 9 bases between. The germline V gene has CDR1 LGHDT and CDR2 YNNKEL (reference sequence). The CDR3 has 15 amino acids. The CDR3 loop is CASSQDIGHNEKLFF. The DNA of the CDR3 is TGTGCCAGCAGCCAAGACATAGGACATAATGAAAAACTGTTTTTT.